This T cell receptor (beta chain) was identified in a study of blood T cell repertoires in COVID-19. Study background: Sites across the United States, Italy and Spain contributed samples from acute and convalescent COVID-19. Nucleic acid was either cDNA or gDNA, and it came from T cells, B-cell-depleted T cells, or PBMCs.

In the source study's methods: Nucleated cell counts were estimated from reference gene primer amplification. Clones were read by immunoSEQ multiplex PCR, and TCRdb kept only the in-frame ones, dropping some. V, J and clone size derive from that table, while D and trimming were established from the DNA sequence. Found here are approximately 120,000 clones, 86% of them singletons; the top ten hold approximately 5%. Germline CDR1 is GTSNPN and CDR2 is SVGIG (reference sequence). The CDR3 totals 14 residues. The V and J ends lost 4 bases and 5 bases respectively, with 17 bases between them. This clone was counted once.

This clonotype originated in a human donor in a cohort sampled during active COVID-19. What was sequenced was peripheral blood. This chain connects TRBV30 to TRBJ1-1; D possibly corresponds to TRBD1 (5 bases). This CDR3 is CAWKDVGGGTEAFF. The CDR3 bases are TGTGCCTGGAAGGATGTTGGGGGAGGGACTGAAGCTTTCTTT.